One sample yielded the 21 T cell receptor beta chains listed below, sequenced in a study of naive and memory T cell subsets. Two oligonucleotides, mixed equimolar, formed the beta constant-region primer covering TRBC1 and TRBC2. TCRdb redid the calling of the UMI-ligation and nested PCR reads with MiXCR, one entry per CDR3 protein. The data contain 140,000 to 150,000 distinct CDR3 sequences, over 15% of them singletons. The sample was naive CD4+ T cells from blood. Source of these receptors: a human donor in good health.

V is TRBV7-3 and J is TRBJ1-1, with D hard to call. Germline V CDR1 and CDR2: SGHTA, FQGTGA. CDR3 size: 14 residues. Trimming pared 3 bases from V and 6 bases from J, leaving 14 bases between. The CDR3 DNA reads TGTGCCAGCAGCTTTGGCACGGGCTCGGCTGAAGCTTTCTTT. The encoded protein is CASSFGTGSAEAFF.

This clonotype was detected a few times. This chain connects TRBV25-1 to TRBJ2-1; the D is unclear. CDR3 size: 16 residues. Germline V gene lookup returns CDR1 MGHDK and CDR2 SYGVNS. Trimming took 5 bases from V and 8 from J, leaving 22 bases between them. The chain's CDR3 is CASSHSASGNVYEQFF. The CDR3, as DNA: TGTGCCAGCAGTCATTCGGCTTCGGGTAATGTTTATGAGCAGTTCTTC.

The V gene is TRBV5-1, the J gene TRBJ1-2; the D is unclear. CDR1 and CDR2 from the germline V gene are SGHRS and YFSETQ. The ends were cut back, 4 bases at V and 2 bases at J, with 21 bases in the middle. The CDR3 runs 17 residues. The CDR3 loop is CASSAGVGGSSNYGYTF. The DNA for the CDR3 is TGCGCCAGCAGCGCCGGAGTCGGAGGAAGCTCAAACTATGGCTACACCTTC.

CDR3 in DNA: TGTGCCAGCTGTTCAGGGGCGCTTCTTAATCAGTACTTC. Protein: CASCSGALLNQYF. The chain is built from TRBV12-3 or TRBV12-4 and TRBJ2-4, with D tentatively TRBD1 (6 bases). V was clipped by 8 bases and J by 12 bases, with 20 bases between them. The CDR3 contains 13 residues.

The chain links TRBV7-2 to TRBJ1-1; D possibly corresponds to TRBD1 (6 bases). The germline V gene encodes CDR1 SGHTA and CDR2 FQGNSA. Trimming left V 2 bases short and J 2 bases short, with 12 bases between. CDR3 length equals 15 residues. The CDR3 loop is CASSLMDSPNTEAFF. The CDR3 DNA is TGTGCCAGCAGCTTAATGGACAGCCCCAACACTGAAGCTTTCTTT.

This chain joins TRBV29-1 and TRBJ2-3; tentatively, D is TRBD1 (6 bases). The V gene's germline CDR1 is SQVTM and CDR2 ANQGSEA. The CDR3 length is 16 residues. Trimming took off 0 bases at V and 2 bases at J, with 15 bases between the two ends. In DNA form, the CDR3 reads TGCAGCGTTGAAGATATCGCAGGGGCCATCACAGATACGCAGTATTTT. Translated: CSVEDIAGAITDTQYF.

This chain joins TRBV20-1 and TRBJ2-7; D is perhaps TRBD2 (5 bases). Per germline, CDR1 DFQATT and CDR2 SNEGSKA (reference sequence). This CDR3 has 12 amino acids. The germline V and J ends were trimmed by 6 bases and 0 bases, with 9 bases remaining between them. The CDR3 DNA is TGCAGTGCATGGGGAGACTCCTACGAGCAGTACTTC. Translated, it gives CSAWGDSYEQYF.

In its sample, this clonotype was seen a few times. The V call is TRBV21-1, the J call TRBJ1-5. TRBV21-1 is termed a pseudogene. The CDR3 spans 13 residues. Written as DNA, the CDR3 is TGTGCCAGCAGTTCTCGTAGCAATCAGCCCCAGCATTTT. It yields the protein CASSSRSNQPQHF.

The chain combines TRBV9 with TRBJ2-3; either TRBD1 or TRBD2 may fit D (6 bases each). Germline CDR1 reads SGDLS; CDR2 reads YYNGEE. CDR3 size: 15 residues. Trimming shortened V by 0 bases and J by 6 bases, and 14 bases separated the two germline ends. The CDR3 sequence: CASSVGGTSPDTQYF. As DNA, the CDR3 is TGTGCCAGCAGCGTAGGCGGGACAAGCCCGGATACGCAGTATTTT.

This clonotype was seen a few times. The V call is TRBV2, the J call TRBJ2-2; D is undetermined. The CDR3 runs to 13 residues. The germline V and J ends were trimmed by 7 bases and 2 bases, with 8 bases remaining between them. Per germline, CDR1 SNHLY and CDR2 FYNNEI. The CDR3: CASNQDNTGELFF. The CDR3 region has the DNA TGTGCCAGCAACCAGGATAACACCGGGGAGCTGTTTTTT.

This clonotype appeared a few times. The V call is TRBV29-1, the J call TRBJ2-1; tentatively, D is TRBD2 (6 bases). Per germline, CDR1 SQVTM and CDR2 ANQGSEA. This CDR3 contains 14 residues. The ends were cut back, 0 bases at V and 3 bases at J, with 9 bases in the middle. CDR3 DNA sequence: TGCAGCGTTGAAGAGGGGGGATACTACAATGAGCAGTTCTTC. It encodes CSVEEGGYYNEQFF.

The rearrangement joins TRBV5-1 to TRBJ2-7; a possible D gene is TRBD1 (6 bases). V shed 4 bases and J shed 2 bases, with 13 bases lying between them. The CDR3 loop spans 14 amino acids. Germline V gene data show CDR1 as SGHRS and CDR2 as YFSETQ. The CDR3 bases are TGCGCCAGCAGCCCGTACAGGGCAACCTACGAGCAGTACTTC. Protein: CASSPYRATYEQYF.

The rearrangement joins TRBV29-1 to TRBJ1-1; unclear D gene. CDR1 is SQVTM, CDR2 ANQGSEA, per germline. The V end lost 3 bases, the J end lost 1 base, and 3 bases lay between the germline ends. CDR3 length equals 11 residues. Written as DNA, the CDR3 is TGCAGCGTTGATGCGAACACTGAAGCTTTCTTT. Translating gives CSVDANTEAFF.

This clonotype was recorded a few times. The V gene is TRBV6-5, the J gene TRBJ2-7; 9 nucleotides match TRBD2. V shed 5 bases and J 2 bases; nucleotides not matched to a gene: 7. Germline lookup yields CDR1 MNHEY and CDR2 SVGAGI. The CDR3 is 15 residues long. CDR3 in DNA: TGTGCCAGCAGTAAGCTAGCGGGAAAAGCCTACGAGCAGTACTTC. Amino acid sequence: CASSKLAGKAYEQYF.

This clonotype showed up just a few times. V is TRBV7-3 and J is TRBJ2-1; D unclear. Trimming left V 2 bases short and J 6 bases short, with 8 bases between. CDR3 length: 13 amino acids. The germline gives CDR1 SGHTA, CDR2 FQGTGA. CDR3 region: CASSLGLSNEQFF. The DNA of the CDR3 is TGTGCCAGCAGCTTAGGGTTGAGCAATGAGCAGTTCTTC.

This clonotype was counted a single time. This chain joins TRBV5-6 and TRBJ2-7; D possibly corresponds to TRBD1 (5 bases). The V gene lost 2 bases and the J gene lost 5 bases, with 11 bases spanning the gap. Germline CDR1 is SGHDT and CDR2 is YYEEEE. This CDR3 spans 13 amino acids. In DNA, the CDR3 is TGTGCCAGCAGCTTAGGCAGGGCCCACGAGCAGTACTTC. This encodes CASSLGRAHEQYF.

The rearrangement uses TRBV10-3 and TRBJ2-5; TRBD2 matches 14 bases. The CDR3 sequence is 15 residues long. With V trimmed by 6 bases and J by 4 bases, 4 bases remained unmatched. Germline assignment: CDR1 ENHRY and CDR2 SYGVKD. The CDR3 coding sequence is TGTGCCATCAGCGGTGGACTAGCGGGAGGAGAGACCCAGTACTTC. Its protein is CAISGGLAGGETQYF.

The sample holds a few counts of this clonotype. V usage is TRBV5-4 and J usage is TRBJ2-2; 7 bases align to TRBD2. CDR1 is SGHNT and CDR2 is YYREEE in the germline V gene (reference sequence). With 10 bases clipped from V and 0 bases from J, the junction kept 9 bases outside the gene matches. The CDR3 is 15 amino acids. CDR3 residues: CASKAGVTNTGELFF. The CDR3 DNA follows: TGTGCCTCCAAGGCGGGGGTTACGAACACCGGGGAGCTGTTTTTT.

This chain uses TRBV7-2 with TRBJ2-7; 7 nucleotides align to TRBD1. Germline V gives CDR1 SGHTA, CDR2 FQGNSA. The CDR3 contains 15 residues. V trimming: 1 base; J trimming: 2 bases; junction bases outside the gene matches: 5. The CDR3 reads CASSLGRGSAYEQYF. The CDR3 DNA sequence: TGTGCCAGCAGCTTAGGCAGGGGGAGCGCCTACGAGCAGTACTTC.

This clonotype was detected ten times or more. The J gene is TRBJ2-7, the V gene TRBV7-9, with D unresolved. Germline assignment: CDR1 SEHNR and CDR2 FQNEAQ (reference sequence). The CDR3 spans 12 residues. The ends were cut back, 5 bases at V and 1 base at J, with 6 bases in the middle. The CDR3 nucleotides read TGTGCCAGCAGCCCCCGATCCTACGAGCAGTACTTC. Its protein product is CASSPRSYEQYF.

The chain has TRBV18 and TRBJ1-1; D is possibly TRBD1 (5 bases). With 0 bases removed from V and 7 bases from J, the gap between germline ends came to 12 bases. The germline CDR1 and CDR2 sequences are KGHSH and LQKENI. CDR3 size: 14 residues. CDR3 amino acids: CASSPPGTLDEAFF. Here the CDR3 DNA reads TGTGCCAGCTCACCACCGGGGACGCTCGATGAAGCTTTCTTT.